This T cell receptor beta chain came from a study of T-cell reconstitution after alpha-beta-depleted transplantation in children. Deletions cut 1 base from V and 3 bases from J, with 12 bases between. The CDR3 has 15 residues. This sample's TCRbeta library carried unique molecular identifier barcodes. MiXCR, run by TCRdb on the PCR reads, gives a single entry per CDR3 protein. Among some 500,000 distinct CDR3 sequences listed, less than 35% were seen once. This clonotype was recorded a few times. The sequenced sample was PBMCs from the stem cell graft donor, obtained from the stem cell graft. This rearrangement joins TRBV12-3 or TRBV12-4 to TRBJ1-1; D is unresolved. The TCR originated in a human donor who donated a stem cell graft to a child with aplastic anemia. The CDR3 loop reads CASSLVGSPYTEAFF. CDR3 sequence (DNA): TGTGCCAGCAGTTTAGTTGGCAGTCCTTACACTGAAGCTTTCTTT.